Shown below are 22 T cell receptor beta chains from a single sample sequenced in a study of technical replicates of blood from several donors (dated by TCRdb to between 2016 and 2019). The protocol used for the library was the immunoSEQ multiplex PCR assay. Sourced from immuneACCESS, this table was stored by TCRdb with only in-frame sequences that have V and J called. A share of the clones is absent; for the studies checked, an unresolved V gene accounts for under half, and the remainder has no known explanation. The sample records approximately 31,000 clones, over 85% of which are singletons. Around 4.1% of the sample lies in the top ten. The sequencing sample was made of PBMCs. Receptor source: a human donor in good health. Some clones in this sample may be carry-over from other donors' samples.

The gene calls are TRBV2 and TRBJ2-3, with TRBD2 as a possible D gene (6 bases). Trimming left V 3 bases short and J 6 bases short, with 10 bases between. Germline CDR1 and CDR2: SNHLY and FYNNEI. The CDR3 covers 13 residues. The CDR3 region is CASSEFGGDTQYF. As DNA, the CDR3 is TGTGCCAGCAGTGAGTTTGGGGGGGATACGCAGTATTTT. Complete variable domain (other parts from reference TRBV2 and TRBJ2-3): EPEVTQTPSHQVTQMGQEVILRCVPISNHLYFYWYRQILGQKVEFLVSFYNNEISEKSEIFDDQFSVERPDGSNFTLKIRSTKLEDSAMYFCASSEFGGDTQYFGPGTRLTVL.

This rearrangement joins TRBV7-9 to TRBJ1-5; a weak D match, TRBD1 (5 bases). The CDR3 length is 14 residues. The ends were cut back, 5 bases at V and 3 bases at J, with 11 bases in the middle. The germline V gene has CDR1 SEHNR and CDR2 FQNEAQ (reference sequence). The CDR3 protein is CASSLDRDNQPQHF. The CDR3 coding sequence is TGTGCCAGCAGCCTCGACAGAGACAATCAGCCCCAGCATTTT.

The chain recombines TRBV7-8 with TRBJ2-3, with 11 nucleotides matching TRBD1. The CDR3 sequence is 14 residues long. The ends lost 5 bases at V and 6 bases at J; junction bases unmatched: 4. Germline V CDR1 and CDR2: SGHVS, FQNEAQ. The DNA for the CDR3 is TGTGCCAGCAGCCCGGGACAGGGGGGTGATACGCAGTATTTT. This translates into CASSPGQGGDTQYF.

The chain is built from TRBV4-2 and TRBJ2-7; D gene uncertain. The CDR3 has 12 residues. Germline V gene lookup returns CDR1 LGHNA and CDR2 YNFKEQ. Trimming removed 2 bases at V and 3 bases at J, with 5 bases between. CDR3 coding DNA: TGTGCCAGCAGCCAATCGGGCTACGAGCAGTACTTC. It yields the protein CASSQSGYEQYF.

This clone has more than one count but fewer than ten. V and J are TRBV4-1 and TRBJ1-1; 9 bases agree with TRBD1. This CDR3 has 15 residues. The trim removed 3 bases at V and 5 bases at J, leaving 7 bases unmatched. Looked up from germline, CDR1 is MGHRA and CDR2 is YSYEKL. CDR3: CASSQGQGFKTEAFF. The CDR3 DNA reads as TGCGCCAGCAGCCAGGGACAGGGATTCAAAACTGAAGCTTTCTTT.

V is TRBV11-2 and J is TRBJ1-1, with D maybe TRBD1 (6 bases). CDR3 size: 14 residues. The V end was cut by 5 bases, the J end by 5 bases, with 15 bases between. Germline CDR1 reads SGHAT; CDR2 reads FQNNGV. This CDR3 reads CASSPDRRVTEAFF. The CDR3 DNA reads TGTGCCAGCAGCCCCGACAGGAGAGTGACTGAAGCTTTCTTT.

The chain recombines TRBV2 with TRBJ2-1, with 10 bases lining up with TRBD2. The CDR3 contains 20 residues. CDR1 and CDR2 from the germline V gene are SNHLY and FYNNEI. V lost 4 bases, J lost 6 bases, and 21 bases stayed unmatched. Here the CDR3 DNA reads TGTGCCAGCAGTGTGGGGACAGCCGACGGAATAGCGGGAGGATTCAATGAGCAGTTCTTC. As protein: CASSVGTADGIAGGFNEQFF.

The chain couples TRBV30 to TRBJ2-5, with 7 bases identical to TRBD2. The CDR3 runs to 11 residues. J was trimmed by 13 bases and V by 2 bases; bases with no gene match: 7. The germline V gene has CDR1 GTSNPN and CDR2 SVGIG (reference sequence). As DNA, the CDR3 is TGTGCCTGGAGTCACGCGAGCGGGACGTACTTC. This codes for CAWSHASGTYF.

The chain carries TRBV30 and TRBJ1-5; D unclear. Trimming removed 0 bases from V and 10 bases from J, with 13 bases in between. The length of the CDR3 is 13 residues. Germline V gene lookup returns CDR1 GTSNPN and CDR2 SVGIG (reference sequence). The CDR3 reads CAWSVLPDFPQHF. The CDR3 DNA is TGTGCCTGGAGTGTACTCCCCGACTTTCCCCAGCATTTT.

The table lists this clone with a few counts. The chain has TRBV5-6 and TRBJ1-5; unclear D gene. The CDR3 has 13 amino acids. Germline CDR1 and CDR2: SGHDT and YYEEEE. V was pared by 1 base and J by 7 bases, with 9 bases between. The CDR3: CASSLSNGQPQHF. The CDR3 bases are TGTGCCAGCAGCTTGTCCAACGGGCAGCCCCAGCATTTT.

This clone was detected once. This sequence joins TRBV5-1 and TRBJ2-7; 10 bases agree with TRBD1. The CDR3 contains 14 residues. CDR1 is SGHRS, CDR2 YFSETQ, per germline. Losses at the gene ends were 7 bases for V and 2 bases for J; bases not matched to a gene: 6. Here the CDR3 DNA reads TGCGCCAGCTGCCCCGGGACAGGGGCCTACGAGCAGTACTTC. This translates into CASCPGTGAYEQYF.

The genes are TRBV4-1 and TRBJ2-7; 13 nucleotides match TRBD2. The CDR3 sequence is 16 residues long. Germline-derived CDR1 and CDR2 are MGHRA and YSYEKL. V was clipped by 2 bases and J by 3 bases; unmatched bases: 4. The chain's CDR3 is CASSQPGLAGNYEQYF. For the CDR3, the DNA is TGCGCCAGCAGCCAACCGGGACTAGCGGGAAACTACGAGCAGTACTTC.

The J gene is TRBJ1-1, the V gene TRBV4-3; 7 bases match TRBD1. The junction had 6 bases not matched to a gene; V was cut back by 1 base and J by 4 bases. The germline V gene has CDR1 LGHNA and CDR2 YSLEER. The CDR3 runs 15 residues. CDR3 sequence (DNA): TGCGCCAGCAGCCAAGGTAGACAGGGAGGCACTGAAGCTTTCTTT. Translated, it gives CASSQGRQGGTEAFF.

V usage is TRBV15 and J usage is TRBJ2-1; D not certain. In germline, CDR1 is LNHNV, CDR2 YYDKDF (reference sequence). Trimming removed 3 bases at V and 8 bases at J, with 11 bases between. The CDR3 sequence is 13 residues long. CDR3 nucleotide sequence: TGTGCCACCAGCAGCTCAGGAAGTCATGAGCAGTTCTTC. Residues: CATSSSGSHEQFF.

The J gene is TRBJ2-7, the V gene TRBV27; D is possibly TRBD1 (6 bases). This CDR3 has 15 residues. Germline V gene lookup returns CDR1 MNHEY and CDR2 SMNVEV (reference sequence). V was shortened by 2 bases and J by 5 bases, with 16 bases between the two germline ends. CDR3 sequence reads: CASSLEPRGWDEQYF. The CDR3 DNA reads as TGTGCCAGCAGTTTAGAGCCCAGGGGCTGGGACGAGCAGTACTTC.

The rearrangement uses TRBV27 and TRBJ1-1; 7 nucleotides line up with TRBD1. Trimming took 3 bases from V and 0 from J; bases not matched to a gene: 10. The CDR3 consists of 17 residues. The V gene's germline CDR1 is MNHEY and CDR2 SMNVEV (reference sequence). Here the CDR3 DNA reads TGTGCCAGCAGTTTGGCTTGGGACAGCTATCTGAACACTGAAGCTTTCTTT. Residues: CASSLAWDSYLNTEAFF.

The rearrangement links TRBV13 to TRBJ1-6, with no clear D. With 0 bases removed from V and 6 bases from J, the gap between germline ends came to 12 bases. The germline gives CDR1 PRHDT, CDR2 FYEKMQ (reference sequence). The CDR3 runs 16 residues. The chain's CDR3 is CASSLGPRLVNSPLHF. The CDR3 DNA follows: TGTGCCAGCAGCTTAGGACCGAGACTGGTTAATTCACCCCTCCACTTT.

The chain combines TRBV5-1 with TRBJ2-5; D unclear. Trimming removed 0 bases from V and 2 bases from J, with 11 bases in between. The CDR3 extends over 15 amino acids. Germline V gives CDR1 SGHRS, CDR2 YFSETQ. CDR3 region: CASSLAGEAQETQYF. DNA for the CDR3: TGCGCCAGCAGCTTGGCCGGTGAGGCTCAAGAGACCCAGTACTTC.

The chain recombines TRBV7-9 with TRBJ1-2, with 10 bases matching TRBD1. The CDR3 loop spans 13 amino acids. The V gene's germline CDR1 is SEHNR and CDR2 FQNEAQ (reference sequence). V shed 5 bases, J shed 4 bases, and the junction held 1 base outside the gene matches. CDR3 DNA sequence: TGTGCCAGCAGCAGGGACAGGGGCTATGGCTACACCTTC. Translating it yields CASSRDRGYGYTF.

The chain couples TRBV2 to TRBJ2-1; 9 bases match TRBD1. Germline V gene sequence: CDR1 SNHLY, CDR2 FYNNEI. V shed 11 bases, J shed 9 bases, and the junction held 8 bases outside the gene matches. This CDR3 has 12 residues. The CDR3, as DNA: TGTGCCCCAGTTAGGGACAGGGTTGAGCAGTTCTTC. This codes for CAPVRDRVEQFF.

The chain joins TRBV7-9 to TRBJ1-1; 8 bases are a match to TRBD1. The V and J ends lost 5 bases and 11 bases, in that order; junction bases with no gene match: 16. Germline V lookup: CDR1 SEHNR, CDR2 FQNEAQ (reference sequence). This CDR3 has 15 residues. CDR3 loop: CASSINRGQGIRAFF. The CDR3 DNA sequence: TGTGCCAGCAGCATAAACAGAGGACAGGGAATAAGGGCTTTCTTT.

The chain uses TRBV30 and TRBJ1-1, with 8 bases matching TRBD1. Germline CDR1 is GTSNPN and CDR2 is SVGIG (reference sequence). The CDR3 contains 12 residues. The J segment lost 4 bases and the V segment lost 7 bases, leaving 5 bases of the junction unmatched. The CDR3 loop is CALDRAGTEAFF. DNA of the CDR3: TGTGCCTTGGACAGGGCTGGCACTGAAGCTTTCTTT.